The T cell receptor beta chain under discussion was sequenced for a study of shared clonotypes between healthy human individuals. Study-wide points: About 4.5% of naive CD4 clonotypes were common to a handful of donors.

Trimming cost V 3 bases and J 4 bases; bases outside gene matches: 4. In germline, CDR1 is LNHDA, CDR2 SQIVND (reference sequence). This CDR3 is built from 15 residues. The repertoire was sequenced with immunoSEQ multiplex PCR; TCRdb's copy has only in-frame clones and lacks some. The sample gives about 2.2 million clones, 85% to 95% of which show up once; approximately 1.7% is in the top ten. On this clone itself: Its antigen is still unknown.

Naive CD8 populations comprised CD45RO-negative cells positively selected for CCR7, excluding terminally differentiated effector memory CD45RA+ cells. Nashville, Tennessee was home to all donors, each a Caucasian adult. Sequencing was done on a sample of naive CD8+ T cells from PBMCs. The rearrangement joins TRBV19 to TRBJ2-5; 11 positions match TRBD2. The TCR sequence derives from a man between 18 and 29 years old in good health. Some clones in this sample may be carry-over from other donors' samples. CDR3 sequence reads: CASSIGTSGVETQYF. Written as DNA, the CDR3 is TGTGCCAGTAGTATCGGGACTAGCGGTGTAGAGACCCAGTACTTC. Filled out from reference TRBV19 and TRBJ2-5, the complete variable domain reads DGGITQSPKYLFRKEGQNVTLSCEQNLNHDAMYWYRQDPGQGLRLIYYSQIVNDFQKGDIAEGYSVSREKKESFPLTVTSAQKNPTAFYLCASSIGTSGVETQYFGPGTRLLVL.